Listed below are T cell receptor beta chains from one sample, sequenced in a study of blood T cell repertoires in COVID-19. Sequencing used immunoSEQ multiplex PCR; TCRdb keeps in-frame clones, though not all of them. The sample carries approximately 120,000 clones, around 84% recorded once. Sequenced input: peripheral blood. Receptors originate from a woman at least 80 years old with active or convalescent COVID-19. The CDR3 runs from the conserved cysteine through the conserved F or W. The D gene is left open where the match is weak. Clone size is shown for a subset of rows, as once, few, many or a class of expanded clone.

TRBV10-2	NA	TRBJ2-2	TRBD2	TGCGCCAGCAATCCCCGGCTAGCGGGGAACACCGGGGAGCTGTTTTTT	CASNPRLAGNTGELFF
TRBV28	few	TRBJ1-4	TRBD1	TGTGCCAGCAGTTTGGGACAGGGGGTACGAACTAATGAAAAACTGTTTTTT	CASSLGQGVRTNEKLFF
TRBV9	NA	TRBJ2-7	TRBD2	TGTGCCAGCAGCGTAGGGACTAGCTCCACCGGCGAGCAGTACTTC	CASSVGTSSTGEQYF
TRBV10-1	NA	TRBJ1-3	NA	TGCGCCAGCAGTGAGGGGCATACTGGAAACACCATATATTTT	CASSEGHTGNTIYF
TRBV28	NA	TRBJ1-2	TRBD1	TGTGCCAGCCCGGGACAGCGCACTCCAACGAGTAACTATGGCTACACCTTC	CASPGQRTPTSNYGYTF
TRBV6-5	NA	TRBJ1-5	TRBD1	TGTGCCAGCAGAAAGACAGGGGGCAATCAGCCCCAGCATTTT	CASRKTGGNQPQHF
TRBV5-5	NA	TRBJ1-5	NA	TGTGCCAGCAGCTTGTTGGGTTTACAGGGACATCAGCCCCAGCATTTT	CASSLLGLQGHQPQHF
TRBV13	NA	TRBJ2-5	TRBD2	TGTGCCAGCAGCTTAGTAGGACTAGCGGGGTTAGGGGAGACCCAGTACTTC	CASSLVGLAGLGETQYF
TRBV7-9	few	TRBJ1-1	NA	TGTGCCAGCAGCTTTCCACAGACTGAAGCTTTCTTT	CASSFPQTEAFF
TRBV5-5	few	TRBJ1-2	NA	TGTGCCAGCAGCTCTGCAGGGGATAGGGGCTACACCTTC	CASSSAGDRGYTF
TRBV28	NA	TRBJ2-7	NA	TGTGCCAGCAGCCCCCAGGGGCAGGGGTCCTACGAGCAGTACTTC	CASSPQGQGSYEQYF
TRBV6-5	NA	TRBJ2-7	TRBD2	TGTGCCAGCAGCAACGGGGGGGGCTACGAGCAGTACTTC	CASSNGGGYEQYF
TRBV7-9	NA	TRBJ1-1	TRBD1	TGTGCCAGCAGCCCCAGGAGGGGGACAGGGGGCACTGAAGCTTTCTTT	CASSPRRGTGGTEAFF
TRBV2	NA	TRBJ1-3	NA	TGTGCCAGCAGTGAGGGACTAACTTTAGGAAACACCATATATTTT	CASSEGLTLGNTIYF
TRBV10-3	NA	TRBJ2-2	TRBD2	TGTGCCATCAAGACGACTAGCGGGAGCGGTACCGGGGAGCTGTTTTTT	CAIKTTSGSGTGELFF
TRBV12-3/TRBV12-4	NA	TRBJ2-7	NA	TGTGCCAGCGGCAGGTGGGTCTCACGGGAGCAGTACTTC	CASGRWVSREQYF
TRBV20-1	NA	TRBJ1-5	TRBD1	TGCAGTGCTCGTGACAGGGGACCAAGGAGCAATCAGCCCCAGCATTTT	CSARDRGPRSNQPQHF
TRBV5-1	NA	TRBJ1-1	NA	TGCGCCAGCAGCTTGACGGTGAACACTGAAGCTTTCTTT	CASSLTVNTEAFF
TRBV6-5	NA	TRBJ2-3	TRBD1	TGTGCCAGCAGTTCAGGGGGCATAACAGATACGCAGTATTTT	CASSSGGITDTQYF
TRBV5-8	NA	TRBJ1-4	NA	TGTGCCAGCAGCAGGGACATCTCCATCTCAGGTGAAAAACTGTTTTTT	CASSRDISISGEKLFF
TRBV11-2	NA	TRBJ1-5	NA	TGTGCCAGCAGCTCCTCCGGTGAACAGCCCCAGCATTTT	CASSSSGEQPQHF
TRBV7-9	NA	TRBJ2-7	TRBD1	TGTGCCAGCAGCCCTCGGGACAGGCCGGGGGAGCAGTACTTC	CASSPRDRPGEQYF
TRBV28	NA	TRBJ1-4	TRBD1	TGTGCCAGCCACCGAGGCAGGGGGACTAATGAAAAACTGTTTTTT	CASHRGRGTNEKLFF
TRBV21-1	NA	TRBJ2-1	NA	TGTGCCAGCAGAATCTCACACAACCATGAGCAGTTCTTC	CASRISHNHEQFF
TRBV2	NA	TRBJ2-5	TRBD1	TGTGCCAGCAGCCGGGACAGGGACCCTAGGCCCCAGTACTTC	CASSRDRDPRPQYF
TRBV29-1	NA	TRBJ2-5	NA	TGCAGCGCCCGTGGCGGAGGACAAGAGACCCAGTACTTC	CSARGGGQETQYF
TRBV7-9	NA	TRBJ1-1	TRBD1	TGTGCCAGCAGCCCTGGGGTTTGGACAGGCAATCCTGAAGCTTTCTTT	CASSPGVWTGNPEAFF
TRBV18	NA	TRBJ2-3	NA	TGTGCCAGCTCCCCTACTCCGTCGAGCACAGATACGCAGTATTTT	CASSPTPSSTDTQYF
TRBV27	NA	TRBJ1-1	TRBD1	TGTGCCAGCAAACGACAGGGGACCACTGAAGCTTTCTTT	CASKRQGTTEAFF
TRBV19	once	TRBJ2-7	TRBD1	TGTGCCAGTAGTATCTCCACCCGGACAGGGGTACACGAGCAGTACTTC	CASSISTRTGVHEQYF
TRBV12-2	NA	TRBJ2-7	NA	TGTGCAAGTCGCCTTTACGGACAGGGGCCCTACGAGCAGTACTTC	CASRLYGQGPYEQYF
TRBV9	NA	TRBJ1-2	NA	TGTGCCAGCAGCGTAGCTCATGGGCAGAGCTATGGCTACACCTTC	CASSVAHGQSYGYTF
TRBV11-2	NA	TRBJ2-1	TRBD1	TGTGCCAGCAGCTTAGTTCGAAGGGGACAGGGGGCGGACAATGAGCAGTTCTTC	CASSLVRRGQGADNEQFF
TRBV28	NA	TRBJ1-1	NA	TGTGCCAGCAGTTTGGGTGGAGGGAAAGTAGCTTTCTTT	CASSLGGGKVAFF
TRBV7-9	NA	TRBJ2-7	TRBD1	TGTGCCAGCAGCTTAGCAGGACAGGGGGCCTACGAGCAGTACTTC	CASSLAGQGAYEQYF
TRBV5-5	NA	TRBJ2-5	TRBD2	TGTGCCAGCAGCTCCAGCGGGAGCCGGGAGACCCAGTACTTC	CASSSSGSRETQYF
TRBV5-6	NA	TRBJ2-5	TRBD1	TGTGCCAGCAGCCGACAGGGTGGAGAGACCCAGTACTTC	CASSRQGGETQYF
TRBV18	NA	TRBJ1-2	NA	TGTGCCAGCTCACCAGAGACAGCAAGTAACTATGGCTACACCTTC	CASSPETASNYGYTF
TRBV19	NA	TRBJ2-1	TRBD2	TGTGCCACCCGTATCGGGACTAGTGGCAATGAGCAGTTCTTC	CATRIGTSGNEQFF
TRBV28	NA	TRBJ2-7	NA	TGTGCCAGCAGTTCCCCCGCCGGGTTCACCTACGAGCAGTACTTC	CASSSPAGFTYEQYF
TRBV28	NA	TRBJ2-3	TRBD1	TGTGCCAGCGGACAGGGGGCGGGGGGTACGCAGTATTTT	CASGQGAGGTQYF
TRBV3-1/TRBV3-2	NA	TRBJ2-7	TRBD1	TGTGCCAGCACCTGGACAGGGGGCGAGCAGTACTTC	CASTWTGGEQYF
TRBV6-4	NA	TRBJ1-3	NA	TGTGCCAGCAGTGACTTTCTCGACATGGTGGAAAACACCATATATTTT	CASSDFLDMVENTIYF
TRBV27	NA	TRBJ2-4	TRBD2	TGTGCCAGCAGTTTTCGCGAGGCGGGGGGCAAAAACATTCAGTACTTC	CASSFREAGGKNIQYF
TRBV7-9	NA	TRBJ2-7	TRBD2	TGTGCCAGCAGCACAAGCGGGAGAACCTACGAGCAGTACTTC	CASSTSGRTYEQYF
TRBV24-1	NA	TRBJ2-1	TRBD1	TGTGCCACCAGTGATTCCGGGACAGGGTACAATGAGCAGTTCTTC	CATSDSGTGYNEQFF
TRBV7-3	NA	TRBJ2-1	TRBD1	TGTGCCAGCAGCGTAGGGACAGGGACCTACAATGAGCAGTTCTTC	CASSVGTGTYNEQFF
TRBV7-2	few	TRBJ1-6	TRBD1	TGTGCCAGCAGACCCACGGGACAGGTCTATAATTCACCCCTCCACTTT	CASRPTGQVYNSPLHF
TRBV5-1	NA	TRBJ1-2	TRBD1	TGCGCCAGCAGCTCGGACAGGGGCGGCTATGGCTACACCTTC	CASSSDRGGYGYTF
TRBV6-5	NA	TRBJ2-1	TRBD1	TGTGCCAGCAAAGTGACAGGGAACAATGAGCAGTTCTTC	CASKVTGNNEQFF
TRBV7-9	NA	TRBJ1-1	TRBD1	TGTGCCAGCAGCCCTGCAGGGGGCCGAGACACTGAAGCTTTCTTT	CASSPAGGRDTEAFF
TRBV11-2	NA	TRBJ2-2	TRBD2	TGTGCCAGCAGCCTAATGGTAGCGGGAGGGCGCACCGGGGAGCTGTTTTTT	CASSLMVAGGRTGELFF
TRBV25-1	NA	TRBJ2-1	NA	TGTGCCAGCAGCGGACTTAGCGGCCATAGTGAGCAGTTCTTC	CASSGLSGHSEQFF
TRBV24-1	NA	TRBJ2-3	TRBD1	TGTGCCACCAGTGATTTGCAAGGGGGCGGGCATGCTAGCACAGATACGCAGTATTTT	CATSDLQGGGHASTDTQYF